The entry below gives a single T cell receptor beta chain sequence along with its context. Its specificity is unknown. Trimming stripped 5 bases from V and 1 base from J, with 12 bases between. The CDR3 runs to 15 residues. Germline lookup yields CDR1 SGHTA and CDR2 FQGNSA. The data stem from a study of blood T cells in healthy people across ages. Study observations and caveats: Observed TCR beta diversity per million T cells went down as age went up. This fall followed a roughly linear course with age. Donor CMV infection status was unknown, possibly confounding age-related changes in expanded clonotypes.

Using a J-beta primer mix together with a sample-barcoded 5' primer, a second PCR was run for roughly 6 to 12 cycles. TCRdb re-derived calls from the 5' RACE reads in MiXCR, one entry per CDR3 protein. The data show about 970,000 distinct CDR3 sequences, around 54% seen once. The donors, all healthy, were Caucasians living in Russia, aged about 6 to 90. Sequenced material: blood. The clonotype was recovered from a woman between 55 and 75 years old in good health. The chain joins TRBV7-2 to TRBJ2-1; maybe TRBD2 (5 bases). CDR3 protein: CASSGRGESYNEQFF. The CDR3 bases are TGTGCCAGCAGCGGACGGGGTGAATCCTACAATGAGCAGTTCTTC.